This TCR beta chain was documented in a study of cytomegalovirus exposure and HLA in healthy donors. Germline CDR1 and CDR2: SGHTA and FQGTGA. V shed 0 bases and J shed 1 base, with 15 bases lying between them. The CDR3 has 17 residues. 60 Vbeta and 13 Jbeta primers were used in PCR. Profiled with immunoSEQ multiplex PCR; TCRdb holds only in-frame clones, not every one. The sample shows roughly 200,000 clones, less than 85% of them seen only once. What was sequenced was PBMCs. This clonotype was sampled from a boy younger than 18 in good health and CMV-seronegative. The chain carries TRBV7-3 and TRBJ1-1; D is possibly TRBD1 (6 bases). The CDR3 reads CASSLTGGLRANTEAFF. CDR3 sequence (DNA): TGTGCCAGCAGCTTAACGGGGGGGCTCCGAGCGAACACTGAAGCTTTCTTT.